This is a list of T cell receptor beta chains from one sample in a study of T and B cells in COVID-19 patients. TCRdb re-derived calls from the multiplex PCR reads in MiXCR, one entry per CDR3 protein. The sample includes several thousand distinct CDR3 sequences, 27% of them seen just once. The sequencing sample was made of blood. All receptors come from a human donor with active COVID-19. Each CDR3 is given with its conserved first and last residue. The D gene is left open where the match is weak. Where a row states a size, it is once, few, many or the class of an expanded clone; other rows omit it.

v_call	d_call	clone_size	j_call	cdr3_aa	cdr3_nt
TRBV29-1	.	large	TRBJ2-7	CSVVAGLEEQYF	TGCAGCGTTGTTGCGGGGCTTGAGGAGCAGTACTTC
TRBV7-6	TRBD1	medium-sized	TRBJ1-6	CASSRTGVGNSPLHF	TGTGCCAGCAGCCGGACAGGGGTGGGCAATTCACCCCTCCACTTT
TRBV20-1	TRBD2	few	TRBJ2-1	CSARGGRNNEQFF	TGCAGTGCCCGGGGGGGGCGCAACAATGAGCAGTTCTTC
TRBV6-6	TRBD2	medium-sized	TRBJ2-5	CASSYGGRASETQYF	TGTGCCAGCAGTTACGGTGGGAGGGCCTCCGAGACCCAGTACTTC
TRBV15	TRBD1	few	TRBJ2-4	CATGTGPKNIQYF	TGTGCCACAGGGACAGGCCCCAAAAACATTCAGTACTTC
TRBV11-2	TRBD1	.	TRBJ1-2	CASSPRQGWYGYTF	TGTGCCAGCAGCCCTCGACAGGGATGGTATGGCTACACCTTC
TRBV5-1	TRBD1	once	TRBJ2-7	CASSLARGLGTYEQYF	TGCGCCAGCAGCTTGGCCAGGGGGCTAGGAACCTACGAGCAGTACTTC
TRBV11-2	TRBD2	.	TRBJ2-3	CASSLGGLAESTDTQYF	TGTGCCAGCAGCTTGGGGGGTCTAGCGGAGTCCACAGATACGCAGTATTTT
TRBV5-4	TRBD2	medium-sized	TRBJ2-1	CASSLAGGVNEQFF	TGTGCCAGCAGCTTGGCCGGGGGGGTCAATGAGCAGTTCTTC
TRBV5-1	TRBD2	.	TRBJ2-3	CASGLAGRTDTQYF	TGCGCCAGTGGTTTAGCGGGTCGCACAGATACGCAGTATTTT
TRBV7-9	TRBD2	few	TRBJ2-5	CASSPRTSQETQYF	TGTGCCAGCAGCCCCCGGACTAGCCAAGAGACCCAGTACTTC